This T cell receptor (beta chain) was sequenced in a study of shared clonotypes between healthy human individuals. The overall study: The plates for each donor numbered three CD4 naive, three CD4 memory, two CD8 naive and one CD8 memory.

The CDR3 has 15 residues. Trimming left V 1 base short and J 4 bases short, with 10 bases between. Looked up from germline, CDR1 is SGHTA and CDR2 is FQGNSA. Overall study findings and caveats: Naive CD4 clonotypes were shared across a handful of donors at around 5%.

Samples underwent the assay at deep level. Study processing details: In the immunoSEQ data, sequences were junction-only and lacked quality scores, so filtering differed. TCRdb's copy holds only in-frame clones and misses some; the assay was immunoSEQ multiplex PCR. V and J calls and clone size are given by that table; D and trimming were obtained from the DNA. The sample lists about 1 million clones, roughly 80% seen once, with approximately 1.5% in the top ten. In this sample, this clone turned up a few times. Antigen unknown. The sequenced sample was memory CD4+ T cells sorted from blood. Subset: CD45RA-negative fraction. The TCR comes from a man aged 18 to 29 in good health. The rearrangement joins TRBV7-2 to TRBJ2-2, with a weak D call TRBD2 (6 bases). CDR3 amino acids: CASSLDTGVTGELFF. In nucleotides, the CDR3 is TGTGCCAGCAGCTTAGATACGGGAGTCACCGGGGAGCTGTTTTTT.